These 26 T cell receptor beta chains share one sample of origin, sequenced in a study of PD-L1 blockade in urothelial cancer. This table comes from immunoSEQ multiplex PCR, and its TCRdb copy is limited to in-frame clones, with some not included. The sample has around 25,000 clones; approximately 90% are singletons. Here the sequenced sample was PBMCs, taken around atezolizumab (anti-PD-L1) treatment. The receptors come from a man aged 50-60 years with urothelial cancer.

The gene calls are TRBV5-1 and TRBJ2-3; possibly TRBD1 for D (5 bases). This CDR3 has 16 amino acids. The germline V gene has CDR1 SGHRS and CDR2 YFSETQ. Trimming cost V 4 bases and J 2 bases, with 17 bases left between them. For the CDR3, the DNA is TGCGCCAGCAGCCAAGGGGCCCTGGTGGTCACAGATACGCAGTATTTT. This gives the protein CASSQGALVVTDTQYF. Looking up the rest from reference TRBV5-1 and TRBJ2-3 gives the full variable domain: KAGVTQTPRYLIKTRGQQVTLSCSPISGHRSVSWYQQTPGQGLQFLFEYFSETQRNKGNFPGRFSGRQFSNSRSEMNVSTLELGDSALYLCASSQGALVVTDTQYFGPGTRLTVL.

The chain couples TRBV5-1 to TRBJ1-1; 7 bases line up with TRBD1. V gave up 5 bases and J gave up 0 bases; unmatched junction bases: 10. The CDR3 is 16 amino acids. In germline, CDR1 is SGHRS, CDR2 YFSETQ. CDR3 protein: CASRSQGVGMNTEAFF. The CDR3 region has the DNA TGCGCCAGCAGATCGCAGGGGGTGGGTATGAACACTGAAGCTTTCTTT.

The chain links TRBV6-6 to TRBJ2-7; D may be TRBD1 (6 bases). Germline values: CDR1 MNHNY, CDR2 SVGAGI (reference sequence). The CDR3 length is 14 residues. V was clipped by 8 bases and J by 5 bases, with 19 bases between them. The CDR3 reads CASEWGQGWDEQYF. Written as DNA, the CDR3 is TGTGCCAGCGAGTGGGGGCAGGGGTGGGACGAGCAGTACTTC.

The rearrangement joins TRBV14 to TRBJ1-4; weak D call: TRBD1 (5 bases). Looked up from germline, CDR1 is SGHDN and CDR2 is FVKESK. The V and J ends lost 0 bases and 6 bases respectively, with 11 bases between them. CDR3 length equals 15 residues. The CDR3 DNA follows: TGTGCCAGCAGCCAAGAGGGGCACGGTTATGAAAAACTGTTTTTT. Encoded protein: CASSQEGHGYEKLFF.

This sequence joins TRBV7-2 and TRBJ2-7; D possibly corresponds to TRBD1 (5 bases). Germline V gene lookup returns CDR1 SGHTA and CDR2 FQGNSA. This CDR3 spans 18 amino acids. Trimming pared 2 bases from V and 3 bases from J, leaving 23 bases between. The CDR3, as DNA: TGTGCCAGCAGCTTAAGGATCGATAATAGGGGTTGGAGCTACGAGCAGTACTTC. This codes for CASSLRIDNRGWSYEQYF.

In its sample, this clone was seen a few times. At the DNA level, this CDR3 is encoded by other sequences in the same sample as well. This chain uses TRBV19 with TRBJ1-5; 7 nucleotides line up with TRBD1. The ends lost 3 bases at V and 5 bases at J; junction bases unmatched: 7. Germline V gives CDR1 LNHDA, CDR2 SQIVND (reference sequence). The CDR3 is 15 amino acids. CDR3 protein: CASSIRGQGDQPQHF. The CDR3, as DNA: TGTGCCAGTAGTATCAGGGGCCAGGGGGATCAGCCCCAGCATTTT. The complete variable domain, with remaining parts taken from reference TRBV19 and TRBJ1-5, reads DGGITQSPKYLFRKEGQNVTLSCEQNLNHDAMYWYRQDPGQGLRLIYYSQIVNDFQKGDIAEGYSVSREKKESFPLTVTSAQKNPTAFYLCASSIRGQGDQPQHFGDGTRLSIL.

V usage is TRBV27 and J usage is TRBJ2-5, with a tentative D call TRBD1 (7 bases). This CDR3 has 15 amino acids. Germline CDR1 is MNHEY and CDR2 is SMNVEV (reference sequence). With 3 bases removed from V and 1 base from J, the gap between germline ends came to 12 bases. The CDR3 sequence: CASSLRRDSQETQYF. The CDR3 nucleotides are TGTGCCAGCAGTTTGAGGAGGGACAGCCAAGAGACCCAGTACTTC.

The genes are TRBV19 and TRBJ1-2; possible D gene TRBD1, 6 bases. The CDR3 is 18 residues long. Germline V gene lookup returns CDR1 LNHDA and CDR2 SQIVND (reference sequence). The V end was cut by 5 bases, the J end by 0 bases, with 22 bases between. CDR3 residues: CASSGPLGASIPNYGYTF. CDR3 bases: TGTGCCAGTAGTGGCCCCTTGGGGGCCTCTATACCTAACTATGGCTACACCTTC.

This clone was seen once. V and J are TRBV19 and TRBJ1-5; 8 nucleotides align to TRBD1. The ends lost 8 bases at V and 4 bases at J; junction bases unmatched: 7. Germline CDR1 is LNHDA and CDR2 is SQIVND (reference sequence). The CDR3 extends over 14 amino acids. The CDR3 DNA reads TGTGCCAGTTGTTGGGACAGGTCGAATCAGCCCCAGCATTTT. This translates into CASCWDRSNQPQHF.

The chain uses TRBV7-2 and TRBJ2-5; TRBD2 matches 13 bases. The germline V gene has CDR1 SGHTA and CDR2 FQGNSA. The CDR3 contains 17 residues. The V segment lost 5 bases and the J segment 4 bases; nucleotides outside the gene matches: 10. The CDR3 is CASSPRLAGGLRETQYF. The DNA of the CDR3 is TGTGCCAGCAGCCCAAGACTAGCGGGGGGACTAAGAGAGACCCAGTACTTC.

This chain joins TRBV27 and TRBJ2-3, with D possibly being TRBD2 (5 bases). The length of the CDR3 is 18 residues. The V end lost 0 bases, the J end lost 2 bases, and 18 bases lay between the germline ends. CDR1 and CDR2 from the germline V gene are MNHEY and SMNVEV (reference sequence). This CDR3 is CASSLSWVIFRDTDTQYF. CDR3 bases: TGTGCCAGCAGTTTATCGTGGGTAATTTTCCGGGACACAGATACGCAGTATTTT.

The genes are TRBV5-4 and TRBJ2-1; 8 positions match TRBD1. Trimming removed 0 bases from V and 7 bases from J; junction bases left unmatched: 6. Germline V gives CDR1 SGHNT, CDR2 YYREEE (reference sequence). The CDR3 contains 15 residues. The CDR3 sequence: CASSLAQGASNEQFF. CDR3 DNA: TGTGCCAGCAGCTTGGCCCAGGGGGCTTCTAATGAGCAGTTCTTC.

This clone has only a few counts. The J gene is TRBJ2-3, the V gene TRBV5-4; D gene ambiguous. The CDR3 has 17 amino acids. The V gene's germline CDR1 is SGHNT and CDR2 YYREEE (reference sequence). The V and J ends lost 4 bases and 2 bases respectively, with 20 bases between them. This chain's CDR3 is CASSLEMVASFTDTQYF. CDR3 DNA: TGTGCCAGCAGCCTAGAGATGGTAGCCTCTTTCACAGATACGCAGTATTTT. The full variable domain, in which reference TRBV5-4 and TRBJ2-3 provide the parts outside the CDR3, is ETGVTQSPTHLIKTRGQQVTLRCSSQSGHNTVSWYQQALGQGPQFIFQYYREEENGRGNFPPRFSGLQFPNYSSELNVNALELDDSALYLCASSLEMVASFTDTQYFGPGTRLTVL.

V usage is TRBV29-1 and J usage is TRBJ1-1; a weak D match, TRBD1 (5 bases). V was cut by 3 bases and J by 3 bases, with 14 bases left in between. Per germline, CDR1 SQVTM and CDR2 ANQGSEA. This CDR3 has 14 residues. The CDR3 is CSVEEGALDTEAFF. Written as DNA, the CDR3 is TGCAGCGTTGAGGAAGGGGCATTGGACACTGAAGCTTTCTTT.

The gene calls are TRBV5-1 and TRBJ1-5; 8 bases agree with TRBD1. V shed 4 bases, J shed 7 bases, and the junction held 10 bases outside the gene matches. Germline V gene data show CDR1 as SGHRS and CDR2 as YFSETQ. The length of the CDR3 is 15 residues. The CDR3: CASSAGGQGGQPQHF. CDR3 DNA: TGCGCCAGCAGCGCCGGCGGACAGGGCGGCCAGCCCCAGCATTTT.

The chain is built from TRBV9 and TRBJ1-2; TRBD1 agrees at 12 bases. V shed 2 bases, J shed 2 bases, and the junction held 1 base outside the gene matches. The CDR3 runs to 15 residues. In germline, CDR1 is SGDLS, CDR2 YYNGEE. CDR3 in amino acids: CASSVGQGANYGYTF. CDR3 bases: TGTGCCAGCAGCGTGGGACAGGGGGCGAACTATGGCTACACCTTC.

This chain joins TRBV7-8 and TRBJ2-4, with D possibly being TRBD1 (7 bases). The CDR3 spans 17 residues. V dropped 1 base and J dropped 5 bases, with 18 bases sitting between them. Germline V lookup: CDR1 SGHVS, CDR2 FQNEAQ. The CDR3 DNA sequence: TGTGCCAGCAGCTTAGTAGGGTGGAGGGACAGAGAAAACATTCAGTACTTC. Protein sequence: CASSLVGWRDRENIQYF.

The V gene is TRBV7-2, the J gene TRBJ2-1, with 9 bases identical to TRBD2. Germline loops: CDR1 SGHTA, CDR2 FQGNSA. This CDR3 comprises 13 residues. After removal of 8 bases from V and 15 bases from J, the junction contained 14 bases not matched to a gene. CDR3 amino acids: CASREAGGPSRFF. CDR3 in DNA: TGTGCCAGCCGAGAGGCGGGAGGGCCTTCGCGGTTCTTC.

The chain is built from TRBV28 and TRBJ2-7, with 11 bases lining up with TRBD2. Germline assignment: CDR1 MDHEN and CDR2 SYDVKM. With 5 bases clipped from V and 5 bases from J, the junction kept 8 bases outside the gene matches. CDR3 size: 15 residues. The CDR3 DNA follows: TGTGCCAGCAGTCAACTAGCGGGAGTCCTCAACGAGCAGTACTTC. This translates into CASSQLAGVLNEQYF.

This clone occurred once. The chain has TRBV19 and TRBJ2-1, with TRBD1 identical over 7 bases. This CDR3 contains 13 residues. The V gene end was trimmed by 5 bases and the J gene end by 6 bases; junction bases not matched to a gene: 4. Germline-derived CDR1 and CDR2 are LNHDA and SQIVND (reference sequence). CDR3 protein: CASSLPGGNEQFF. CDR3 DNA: TGTGCCAGTAGTCTTCCAGGGGGCAATGAGCAGTTCTTC.

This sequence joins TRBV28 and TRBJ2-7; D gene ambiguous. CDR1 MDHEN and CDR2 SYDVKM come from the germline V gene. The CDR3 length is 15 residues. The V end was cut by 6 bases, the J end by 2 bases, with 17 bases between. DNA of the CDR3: TGTGCCAGCAGCCTACTCCGTGACAAACCCTACGAGCAGTACTTC. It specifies CASSLLRDKPYEQYF.

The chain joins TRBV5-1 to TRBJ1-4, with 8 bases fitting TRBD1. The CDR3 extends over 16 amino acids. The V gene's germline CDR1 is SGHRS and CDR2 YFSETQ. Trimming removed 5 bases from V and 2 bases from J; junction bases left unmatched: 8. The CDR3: CASRPDRVRTNEKLFF. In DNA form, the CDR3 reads TGCGCCAGCAGACCGGACAGGGTCCGTACTAATGAAAAACTGTTTTTT.

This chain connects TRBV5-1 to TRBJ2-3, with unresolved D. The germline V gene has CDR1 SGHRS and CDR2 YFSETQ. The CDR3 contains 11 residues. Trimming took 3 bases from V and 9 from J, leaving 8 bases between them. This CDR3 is CASSSAGTQYF. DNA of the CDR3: TGCGCCAGCAGCTCCGCAGGAACGCAGTATTTT.

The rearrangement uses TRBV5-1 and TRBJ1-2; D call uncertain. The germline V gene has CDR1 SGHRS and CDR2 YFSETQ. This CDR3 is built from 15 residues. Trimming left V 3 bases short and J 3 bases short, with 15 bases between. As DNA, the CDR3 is TGCGCCAGCAGCTACGGAGGGTGGGGTCACTATGGCTACACCTTC. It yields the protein CASSYGGWGHYGYTF. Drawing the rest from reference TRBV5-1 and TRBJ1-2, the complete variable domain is KAGVTQTPRYLIKTRGQQVTLSCSPISGHRSVSWYQQTPGQGLQFLFEYFSETQRNKGNFPGRFSGRQFSNSRSEMNVSTLELGDSALYLCASSYGGWGHYGYTFGSGTRLTVV.

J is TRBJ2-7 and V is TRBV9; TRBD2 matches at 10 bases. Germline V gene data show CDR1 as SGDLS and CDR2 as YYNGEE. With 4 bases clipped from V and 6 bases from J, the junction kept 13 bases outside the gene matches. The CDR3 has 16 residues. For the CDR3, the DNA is TGTGCCAGCAGCCCCCCCGGCCTAGCGGGAGTTGGCGAGCAGTACTTC. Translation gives CASSPPGLAGVGEQYF.

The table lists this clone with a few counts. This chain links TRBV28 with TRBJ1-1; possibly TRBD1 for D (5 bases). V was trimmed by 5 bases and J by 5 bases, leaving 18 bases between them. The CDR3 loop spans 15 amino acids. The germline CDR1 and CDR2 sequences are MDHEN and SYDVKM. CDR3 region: CASSAFTGDPTEAFF. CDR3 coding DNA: TGTGCCAGCAGTGCGTTCACGGGGGACCCGACTGAAGCTTTCTTT.